Each of the 32 T cell receptor beta chains below was sequenced from the same sample in a study of OX40 agonist ivuxolimab in advanced cancers. Produced via immunoSEQ multiplex PCR; TCRdb's table is partial and in-frame only. Seen here are about 64,000 clones, about four fifths observed once, and the top ten hold roughly 4.9%. The sequences come from CD4+ or CD8+ T cells sorted from blood, collected in a trial of the OX40 agonist ivuxolimab. These receptors originate from an adult with an advanced solid tumor such as melanoma, head and neck, liver or kidney cancer.

The chain joins TRBV29-1 to TRBJ2-3; 14 bases align to TRBD2. Germline V gene sequence: CDR1 SQVTM, CDR2 ANQGSEA. This CDR3 has 15 residues. The ends lost 5 bases at V and 6 bases at J; junction bases unmatched: 7. CDR3 bases: TGCAGCGTTAAAGGACTAGCGGGAGGTTGGGATACGCAGTATTTT. Translating it yields CSVKGLAGGWDTQYF.

The chain employs TRBV6-6 and TRBJ2-7, with D tentatively TRBD1 (6 bases). The CDR3 runs to 12 residues. V dropped 5 bases and J dropped 3 bases, with 8 bases sitting between them. In germline, CDR1 is MNHNY, CDR2 SVGAGI (reference sequence). The CDR3 sequence: CASSQDSYEQYF. The CDR3 bases are TGTGCCAGCAGTCAGGACAGCTACGAGCAGTACTTC.

The V call is TRBV4-2, the J call TRBJ1-4; D possibly corresponds to TRBD1 (5 bases). With 0 bases removed from V and 7 bases from J, the gap between germline ends came to 18 bases. CDR3 length equals 17 residues. CDR1 and CDR2 from the germline V gene are LGHNA and YNFKEQ. This CDR3 is CASSQDGAGRRGEKLFF. CDR3 in DNA: TGTGCCAGCAGCCAAGATGGGGCAGGGCGTCGGGGTGAAAAACTGTTTTTT.

The DNA of the CDR3 is TGTGCCAGTAGTATAGAAGGCGAGCGGGGGGGCCCCAATGAGCAGTTCTTC. This encodes CASSIEGERGGPNEQFF. The chain couples TRBV19 to TRBJ2-1, with 10 bases that match TRBD2. Germline V gives CDR1 LNHDA, CDR2 SQIVND (reference sequence). V shed 0 bases and J 6 bases; nucleotides not matched to a gene: 8. This CDR3 has 17 amino acids.

The chain is built from TRBV7-2 and TRBJ2-3; D gene ambiguous. The length of the CDR3 is 11 residues. CDR1 is SGHTA, CDR2 FQGNSA, per germline. The V gene lost 5 bases and the J gene lost 14 bases, with 14 bases spanning the gap. The CDR3 loop is CASSSQQERYF. CDR3 in DNA: TGTGCCAGCAGCAGCCAGCAGGAAAGGTATTTT.

The rearrangement uses TRBV7-3 and TRBJ2-1, with 8 nucleotides matching TRBD1. The CDR3 covers 15 residues. Germline CDR1 reads SGHTA; CDR2 reads FQGTGA. Losses at the gene ends were 5 bases for V and 5 bases for J; bases not matched to a gene: 8. The CDR3 sequence: CASSPRRTGNNEQFF. DNA of the CDR3: TGTGCCAGCAGCCCCCGCCGGACAGGGAACAATGAGCAGTTCTTC.

A few counts support this clone. J is TRBJ1-5 and V is TRBV5-8; tentative D call: TRBD1 (5 bases). Trimming left V 1 base short and J 9 bases short, with 14 bases between. Germline V CDR1 and CDR2: SGHTS, YDEGEE. The CDR3 extends over 14 amino acids. CDR3 in amino acids: CASSLRDGSWPQHF. DNA of the CDR3: TGTGCCAGCAGCTTGAGGGACGGGTCTTGGCCCCAGCATTTT.

CDR3 bases: TGTGCCAGCAGCCCGTCCGGGACACTGTACGAGCAGTACTTC. This translates into CASSPSGTLYEQYF. The rearrangement joins TRBV11-3 to TRBJ2-7, with a possible D match to TRBD1 (6 bases). Trimming removed 5 bases from V and 4 bases from J, with 15 bases in between. The CDR3 is 14 amino acids. Per the germline V gene, CDR1 is SGHNT and CDR2 is YENEEA.

The chain combines TRBV7-2 with TRBJ1-2, with D possibly matching TRBD1 (5 bases). Between the trimmed V and J ends, which lost 8 bases and 4 bases, there was a span of 11 bases. This CDR3 spans 12 amino acids. Germline V gene sequence: CDR1 SGHTA, CDR2 FQGNSA. The CDR3 DNA reads as TGTGCCAGCGGTCTGGGACCCTATGGCTACACCTTC. Protein product: CASGLGPYGYTF.

The chain is built from TRBV2 and TRBJ1-3; D is possibly TRBD1 (5 bases). Trimming pared 5 bases from V and 0 bases from J, leaving 11 bases between. In germline, CDR1 is SNHLY, CDR2 FYNNEI. The CDR3 is made up of 15 amino acids. The CDR3 DNA sequence: TGTGCCAGCAGTTTAACAGACAGCTCTGGAAACACCATATATTTT. As protein: CASSLTDSSGNTIYF. The whole variable domain, filled in from reference TRBV2 and TRBJ1-3, reads EPEVTQTPSHQVTQMGQEVILRCVPISNHLYFYWYRQILGQKVEFLVSFYNNEISEKSEIFDDQFSVERPDGSNFTLKIRSTKLEDSAMYFCASSLTDSSGNTIYFGEGSWLTVV.

The genes are TRBV7-9 and TRBJ2-7, with 9 bases that match TRBD1. The CDR3 has 18 amino acids. Per the germline V gene, CDR1 is SEHNR and CDR2 is FQNEAQ (reference sequence). J was trimmed by 2 bases and V by 4 bases; bases with no gene match: 15. The CDR3 sequence is CASSSSGQGVVSPYEQYF. The CDR3 nucleotides read TGTGCCAGCAGCTCATCGGGACAGGGTGTAGTCAGTCCCTACGAGCAGTACTTC.

This clone has only a few counts. The chain couples TRBV20-1 to TRBJ1-1; D is undetermined. CDR1 is DFQATT and CDR2 is SNEGSKA in the germline V gene (reference sequence). The CDR3 has 11 residues. V was cut by 2 bases and J by 8 bases, with 9 bases left in between. The CDR3 DNA follows: TGCAGTGCTAGACACTCCAGAGAAGCTTTCTTT. Translated: CSARHSREAFF.

This clone has only a few counts. Here the CDR3 DNA reads TGCAGCGATTCGGCGGGGGAAGGTTATGGCTACACCTTC. It codes for CSDSAGEGYGYTF. This chain links TRBV29-1 with TRBJ1-2; tentatively, D is TRBD1 (5 bases). The CDR3 length is 13 residues. Per the germline V gene, CDR1 is SQVTM and CDR2 is ANQGSEA. The V end lost 7 bases, the J end lost 5 bases, and 17 bases lay between the germline ends.

This chain uses TRBV4-3 with TRBJ1-1; unclear D gene. The V gene's germline CDR1 is LGHNA and CDR2 YSLEER. The CDR3 is 17 amino acids. V shed 0 bases and J shed 5 bases, with 19 bases lying between them. The CDR3 sequence: CASSQDRLVAGRTEAFF. The CDR3 region has the DNA TGCGCCAGCAGCCAAGATCGGCTCGTGGCGGGGAGAACTGAAGCTTTCTTT.

The chain employs TRBV30 and TRBJ2-5; possible D gene TRBD2, 6 bases. CDR1 is GTSNPN and CDR2 is SVGIG in the germline V gene (reference sequence). V was trimmed by 1 base and J by 5 bases, leaving 11 bases between them. This CDR3 has 13 amino acids. In nucleotides, the CDR3 is TGTGCCTGGAGTGGGGGACTGGGGGAGACCCAGTACTTC. This encodes CAWSGGLGETQYF.

The chain is built from TRBV19 and TRBJ2-5; D is ambiguous. In germline, CDR1 is LNHDA, CDR2 SQIVND (reference sequence). Trimming stripped 7 bases from V and 5 bases from J, with 11 bases between. This CDR3 has 12 residues. The CDR3 DNA reads as TGTGCCAGTACATCGGGTAGGGAGACCCAGTACTTC. Amino acids: CASTSGRETQYF.

The chain employs TRBV9 and TRBJ2-3; perhaps TRBD2 as D (5 bases). V was cut by 0 bases and J by 6 bases, with 11 bases left in between. Germline CDR1 SGDLS, CDR2 YYNGEE. This CDR3 comprises 14 residues. The DNA for the CDR3 is TGTGCCAGCAGCGTAGTACCCGGGGTGGATACGCAGTATTTT. This encodes CASSVVPGVDTQYF.

The CDR3 nucleotides read TGTGCCACCAGCAGAGGAGTGGGACAGGGGGACGATCAGCCCCAGCATTTT. This sequence encodes CATSRGVGQGDDQPQHF. V usage is TRBV15 and J usage is TRBJ1-5, with 11 bases identical to TRBD1. V was clipped by 1 base and J by 5 bases; unmatched bases: 7. The CDR3 totals 17 residues. CDR1 is LNHNV and CDR2 is YYDKDF in the germline V gene (reference sequence).

This sequence joins TRBV6-5 and TRBJ2-7, with D perhaps TRBD2 (6 bases). V was clipped by 3 bases and J by 6 bases, with 15 bases between them. This CDR3 spans 14 amino acids. Germline values: CDR1 MNHEY, CDR2 SVGAGI. In DNA form, the CDR3 reads TGTGCCAGCAGTTATGGGGTACGGCGGGGCGAGCAGTACTTC. Protein sequence: CASSYGVRRGEQYF.

V and J are TRBV6-1 and TRBJ2-2; D not resolved. Trimming cost V 9 bases and J 4 bases, with 12 bases left between them. Germline values: CDR1 MNHNS, CDR2 SASEGT. This CDR3 region has 13 residues. In DNA, the CDR3 is TGTGCCAGGGGCACCTCGCGCACCGGGGAGCTGTTTTTT. It translates to CARGTSRTGELFF.

This clone was picked up one time. The V call is TRBV11-3, the J call TRBJ2-2; a weak D match, TRBD2 (6 bases). The germline V gene encodes CDR1 SGHNT and CDR2 YENEEA. Trimming took 7 bases from V and 2 from J, leaving 14 bases between them. This CDR3 has 15 amino acids. CDR3 in amino acids: CASTPGTYNTGELFF. DNA of the CDR3: TGTGCCAGCACCCCCGGGACTTACAACACCGGGGAGCTGTTTTTT. Full variable domain (remainder filled in from reference TRBV11-3 and TRBJ2-2): EAGVVQSPRYKIIEKKQPVAFWCNPISGHNTLYWYLQNLGQGPELLIRYENEEAVDDSQLPKDRFSAERLKGVDSTLKIQPAELGDSAVYLCASTPGTYNTGELFFGEGSRLTVL.

The V call is TRBV11-1, the J call TRBJ1-5; the D is unclear. In germline, CDR1 is SGHAT, CDR2 FQDESV (reference sequence). The V end was cut by 4 bases, the J end by 5 bases, with 9 bases between. The CDR3 spans 13 residues. The chain's CDR3 is CASSSRRDQPQHF. CDR3 DNA: TGTGCCAGCAGCTCCCGAAGGGATCAGCCCCAGCATTTT.

The sample holds a few counts of this clone. This chain uses TRBV7-9 with TRBJ2-5, with D maybe TRBD2 (5 bases). Trimming took 0 bases from V and 1 from J, leaving 9 bases between them. CDR1 and CDR2 (germline): SEHNR, FQNEAQ (reference sequence). There are 15 residues in the CDR3. The CDR3 reads CASSLARVSQETQYF. The CDR3 DNA reads TGTGCCAGCAGCTTAGCGCGGGTCAGCCAAGAGACCCAGTACTTC.

The chain recombines TRBV11-2 with TRBJ2-5; TRBD2 matches at 7 bases. Germline V lookup: CDR1 SGHAT, CDR2 FQNNGV. The CDR3 extends over 15 amino acids. V shed 5 bases, J shed 0 bases, and the junction held 6 bases outside the gene matches. The CDR3 DNA follows: TGTGCCAGCAGCCCCCCCCGGGGGGACCAAGAGACCCAGTACTTC. Translated: CASSPPRGDQETQYF.

This clone was observed a handful of times. The chain combines TRBV2 with TRBJ1-2, with D perhaps matching TRBD1 (5 bases). This CDR3 has 13 amino acids. V was trimmed by 10 bases and J by 1 base, leaving 13 bases between them. The V gene's germline CDR1 is SNHLY and CDR2 FYNNEI. CDR3 in DNA: TGTGCCACCGCGAGGGACGTTAACTATGGCTACACCTTC. As protein: CATARDVNYGYTF. The variable domain in full, with the rest retrieved from reference TRBV2 and TRBJ1-2, is EPEVTQTPSHQVTQMGQEVILRCVPISNHLYFYWYRQILGQKVEFLVSFYNNEISEKSEIFDDQFSVERPDGSNFTLKIRSTKLEDSAMYFCATARDVNYGYTFGSGTRLTVV.

The V and J genes are TRBV4-2 and TRBJ1-2, with no clear D. CDR1 and CDR2 from the germline V gene are LGHNA and YNFKEQ. V was shortened by 1 base and J by 10 bases, with 10 bases between the two germline ends. The CDR3 is 12 amino acids. The CDR3 nucleotides read TGTGCCAGCAGCCAAGCGGTCTTGGACTACACCTTC. Protein sequence: CASSQAVLDYTF.

This chain uses TRBV11-2 with TRBJ1-1, with D hard to call. CDR1 and CDR2 from the germline V gene are SGHAT and FQNNGV. This CDR3 has 12 residues. The V end was cut by 3 bases, the J end by 7 bases, with 9 bases between. DNA for the CDR3: TGTGCCAGCAGCTTTTTTGTTGGTGAAGCTTTCTTT. Protein product: CASSFFVGEAFF. Full variable domain (rest looked up from reference TRBV11-2 and TRBJ1-1): EAGVAQSPRYKIIEKRQSVAFWCNPISGHATLYWYQQILGQGPKLLIQFQNNGVVDDSQLPKDRFSAERLKGVDSTLKIQPAKLEDSAVYLCASSFFVGEAFFGQGTRLTVV.

The chain is built from TRBV6-5 and TRBJ1-5, with D hard to call. Germline CDR1 is MNHEY and CDR2 is SVGAGI. V lost 6 bases, J lost 0 bases, and 12 bases lay in between. CDR3 length: 15 amino acids. CDR3 sequence reads: CASRKADYSNQPQHF. The CDR3 nucleotides are TGTGCCAGCAGAAAGGCCGATTATAGCAATCAGCCCCAGCATTTT.

This chain joins TRBV6-5 and TRBJ1-1; no clear D gene. The CDR3 runs to 13 residues. Trimming removed 0 bases at V and 9 bases at J, with 11 bases between. The germline V gene has CDR1 MNHEY and CDR2 SVGAGI. Written as DNA, the CDR3 is TGTGCCAGCAGTTACTCGATATCAGGTAAAGCTTTCTTT. Its translation: CASSYSISGKAFF.

This clone occurred once. The chain has TRBV11-2 and TRBJ2-1; 8 bases fit TRBD2. Germline trimming cut 1 base from V and 5 bases from J; bases unmatched to any gene: 4. This CDR3 region has 15 residues. Germline V gene sequence: CDR1 SGHAT, CDR2 FQNNGV. The CDR3 reads CASSLVAGTNNEQFF. The CDR3 DNA follows: TGTGCCAGCAGCTTAGTAGCGGGAACCAACAATGAGCAGTTCTTC.

The V and J genes are TRBV5-1 and TRBJ2-5; 7 nucleotides line up with TRBD1. This CDR3 has 14 amino acids. V lost 4 bases to trimming and J lost 5 bases; unmatched junction nucleotides: 8. CDR1 is SGHRS and CDR2 is YFSETQ in the germline V gene. The CDR3 region has the DNA TGCGCCAGCAGCACGGGACAGCTACTTGAGACCCAGTACTTC. It is translated as CASSTGQLLETQYF.

The CDR3, as DNA: TGTGCTAGTGGTTTGGTACTAGGGCAGGGGGACACCGGGGAGCTGTTTTTT. This codes for CASGLVLGQGDTGELFF. V and J are TRBV12-5 and TRBJ2-2; 7 bases agree with TRBD1. V dropped 0 bases and J dropped 3; count of bases not matched to a gene: 7. The CDR3 runs to 17 residues. Germline CDR1 LGHNT, CDR2 FRNRAP.